The 14 T cell receptor beta chains in this list originate from one sample, sequenced in a study of cytomegalovirus exposure and HLA in healthy donors. This PCR relied on a set of 60 Vbeta primers and 13 Jbeta primers. Generated by immunoSEQ multiplex PCR, the TCRdb table keeps only in-frame clones and is missing some. Its table records about 77,000 clones. Sequences were obtained from PBMCs. All receptors come from a man in his forties or fifties in good health and CMV-seropositive.

The CDR3 loop is CASSGYGGGYTF. Here the CDR3 DNA reads TGTGCCAGCAGCGGATATGGGGGGGGCTACACCTTC. The chain joins TRBV7-6 to TRBJ1-2; D perhaps matches TRBD1 (5 bases). This CDR3 has 12 amino acids. Germline CDR1 and CDR2: SGHVS and FNYEAQ. The germline V and J ends were trimmed by 5 bases and 8 bases, with 12 bases remaining between them.

The J gene is TRBJ2-5, the V gene TRBV4-1; TRBD2 agrees at 16 bases. With 1 base clipped from V and 2 bases from J, the junction kept 4 bases outside the gene matches. The CDR3 runs 18 residues. Germline lookup yields CDR1 MGHRA and CDR2 YSYEKL. The CDR3 bases are TGCGCCAGCAGCCAAGTGGGACTAGCGGGAGGGGGGCAAGAGACCCAGTACTTC. Its protein product is CASSQVGLAGGGQETQYF.

The chain is built from TRBV28 and TRBJ2-3; 7 positions agree with TRBD1. CDR3 length: 17 amino acids. Trimming took 6 bases from V and 5 from J; bases not matched to a gene: 17. From germline, CDR1 is MDHEN and CDR2 SYDVKM. CDR3 amino acids: CASRHGQARNKLDTQYF. CDR3 coding DNA: TGTGCCAGCAGACACGGACAGGCCCGAAATAAACTAGATACGCAGTATTTT.

The genes are TRBV2 and TRBJ1-5; no reliable D call. CDR1 SNHLY and CDR2 FYNNEI come from the germline V gene. This CDR3 is built from 13 residues. The V end lost 10 bases, the J end lost 5 bases, and 15 bases lay between the germline ends. The CDR3 loop reads CATAGGSDQPQHF. In nucleotides, the CDR3 is TGTGCCACCGCAGGAGGATCGGATCAGCCCCAGCATTTT.

The rearrangement uses TRBV11-2 and TRBJ1-4; TRBD1 is a possible D gene (5 bases). The CDR3 length is 15 residues. V shed 6 bases and J shed 6 bases, with 17 bases lying between them. CDR1 is SGHAT and CDR2 is FQNNGV in the germline V gene. For the CDR3, the DNA is TGTGCCAGCAGTTCCCCCTGGAGGGGCGATGAAAAACTGTTTTTT. Translating it yields CASSSPWRGDEKLFF.

The chain employs TRBV2 and TRBJ1-5; unclear D gene. CDR3 size: 15 residues. The germline gives CDR1 SNHLY, CDR2 FYNNEI. With 4 bases removed from V and 6 bases from J, the gap between germline ends came to 16 bases. The CDR3 loop is CASSGQDFGSQPQHF. The CDR3 coding sequence is TGTGCCAGCAGTGGTCAAGATTTTGGTAGTCAGCCCCAGCATTTT.

The chain combines TRBV7-9 with TRBJ1-1, with unresolved D. The germline V gene encodes CDR1 SEHNR and CDR2 FQNEAQ (reference sequence). The CDR3 contains 13 residues. V was clipped by 5 bases and J by 5 bases, with 12 bases between them. The CDR3 region is CASSHNSGTEAFF. In DNA form, the CDR3 reads TGTGCCAGCAGCCACAACTCCGGGACTGAAGCTTTCTTT. Filled out from reference TRBV7-9 and TRBJ1-1, the complete variable domain reads DTGVSQNPRHKITKRGQNVTFRCDPISEHNRLYWYRQTLGQGPEFLTYFQNEAQLEKSRLLSDRFSAERPKGSFSTLEIQRTEQGDSAMYLCASSHNSGTEAFFGQGTRLTVV.

The chain carries TRBV19 and TRBJ1-4; 7 bases match TRBD1. CDR3 length equals 13 residues. Germline-derived CDR1 and CDR2 are LNHDA and SQIVND (reference sequence). V lost 4 bases, J lost 7 bases, and 3 bases stayed unmatched. CDR3 DNA sequence: TGTGCCAGTAGTAAGGACAGGCTTGAAAAACTGTTTTTT. This encodes CASSKDRLEKLFF.

The chain has TRBV11-2 and TRBJ1-3; 8 nucleotides agree with TRBD1. J lost 5 bases, V lost 5 bases, and 11 bases had no gene match. The CDR3 is made up of 16 amino acids. CDR1 is SGHAT and CDR2 is FQNNGV in the germline V gene. The CDR3 loop is CASSPGTGFPRNTIYF. In nucleotides, the CDR3 is TGTGCCAGCAGCCCCGGGACAGGATTTCCCAGAAACACCATATATTTT.

The V gene is TRBV5-1, the J gene TRBJ1-2; D gene unclear. The CDR3 length is 15 residues. V was shortened by 0 bases and J by 4 bases, with 13 bases between the two germline ends. Germline V gene sequence: CDR1 SGHRS, CDR2 YFSETQ. CDR3 nucleotide sequence: TGCGCCAGCAGCTTGGGCGGCGAGGGAACCTATGGCTACACCTTC. Translating it yields CASSLGGEGTYGYTF.

V gene TRBV5-4 combines with J gene TRBJ1-2; 8 bases match TRBD1. The trim removed 4 bases at V and 6 bases at J, leaving 11 bases unmatched. The CDR3 contains 15 residues. The germline gives CDR1 SGHNT, CDR2 YYREEE (reference sequence). Here the CDR3 DNA reads TGTGCCAGCAGCCCCCGGGCAGGGGGCGCTGATGGCTACACCTTC. Its translation: CASSPRAGGADGYTF.

V and J are TRBV29-1 and TRBJ2-2; TRBD2 matches 8 bases. Germline-derived CDR1 and CDR2 are SQVTM and ANQGSEA. This CDR3 region has 14 residues. J gave up 2 bases and V 4 bases, and 3 bases lay outside the gene matches. The CDR3 region has the DNA TGCAGCGTTGGACTAGCGACAAACACCGGGGAGCTGTTTTTT. As protein: CSVGLATNTGELFF.

J is TRBJ1-1 and V is TRBV4-1; 7 bases agree with TRBD1. CDR3 size: 17 residues. Losses at the gene ends were 4 bases for V and 4 bases for J; bases not matched to a gene: 15. Germline V lookup: CDR1 MGHRA, CDR2 YSYEKL. CDR3 amino acids: CASSPRGRGTGGTEAFF. The DNA for the CDR3 is TGCGCCAGCAGCCCTCGGGGCAGGGGGACTGGTGGCACTGAAGCTTTCTTT.

The chain employs TRBV19 and TRBJ2-1; a weak D match, TRBD1 (5 bases). V was shortened by 2 bases and J by 6 bases, with 8 bases between the two germline ends. CDR3 size: 13 residues. Germline CDR1 is LNHDA and CDR2 is SQIVND (reference sequence). DNA of the CDR3: TGTGCCAGTAGTATATCAGGGATCAATGAGCAGTTCTTC. It encodes CASSISGINEQFF.